Shown below are 31 T cell receptor beta chains from a single sample sequenced in a study of T cell repertoires in cytomegalovirus infection. TCRdb passed the reads through MiXCR, listing each CDR3 protein once. The sample includes a few hundred thousand distinct CDR3 sequences, around a third seen only once; the top ten take approximately 13%. No cognate antigen is known for these TCRs. Specimen: cultured PBMCs, collected from culture after CMV antigen stimulation. The source of these receptors is a human donor in good health (CMV status not recorded). Some clones in this sample may be carry-over from other donors' samples.

This chain's CDR3 is CASSFFSLSSYNEQFF. The CDR3 nucleotides are TGTGCCAGCAGCTTCTTCAGCCTGAGCTCCTACAATGAGCAGTTCTTC. The chain combines TRBV7-9 with TRBJ2-1; D unresolved. Trimming shortened V by 3 bases and J by 0 bases, and 12 bases separated the two germline ends. Per germline, CDR1 SEHNR and CDR2 FQNEAQ (reference sequence). The CDR3 is made up of 16 amino acids.

The rearrangement joins TRBV10-3 to TRBJ1-2, with D uncertain. CDR1 and CDR2 (germline): ENHRY, SYGVKD. This CDR3 comprises 13 residues. V shed 2 bases and J shed 2 bases, with 6 bases lying between them. This CDR3 reads CAISEEPNYGYTF. The CDR3 DNA reads TGTGCCATCAGTGAGGAGCCCAACTATGGCTACACCTTC.

Only a few counts were recorded for this clonotype. The V call is TRBV4-3, the J call TRBJ1-2, with TRBD1 matching 9 bases. Germline-derived CDR1 and CDR2 are LGHNA and YSLEER. J was trimmed by 0 bases and V by 4 bases; bases with no gene match: 0. CDR3 length equals 14 residues. The DNA of the CDR3 is TGCGCCAGCAGCCGACAGGGGGCTAACTATGGCTACACCTTC. Its protein is CASSRQGANYGYTF.

In its sample, this clonotype was seen a few times. The CDR3 nucleotides are TGTGCCAGCAGGGAAACAGGAGAGCAGTACTTC. It codes for CASRETGEQYF. This chain links TRBV7-9 with TRBJ2-7; TRBD1 is a possible D gene (5 bases). Trimming removed 6 bases at V and 7 bases at J, with 10 bases between. This CDR3 has 11 amino acids. From germline, CDR1 is SEHNR and CDR2 FQNEAQ (reference sequence).

In this sample, this clonotype turned up a few times. This chain joins TRBV19 and TRBJ1-4; no reliable D call. CDR1 and CDR2 (germline): LNHDA, SQIVND (reference sequence). Trimming removed 3 bases at V and 8 bases at J, with 10 bases between. This CDR3 is built from 13 residues. DNA of the CDR3: TGTGCCAGTAGTATCTCAGGAGGGGAAAAACTGTTTTTT. This translates into CASSISGGEKLFF.

A few counts support this clonotype. The chain couples TRBV6-2 or TRBV6-3 to TRBJ1-1, with D possibly matching TRBD1 (5 bases). With 4 bases removed from V and 7 bases from J, the gap between germline ends came to 22 bases. The CDR3 spans 16 residues. The germline V gene has CDR1 MNHEY and CDR2 SVGEGT. CDR3 residues: CASSSLRLGVFFEAFF. As DNA, the CDR3 is TGTGCCAGCAGTTCGCTGCGTCTAGGGGTATTTTTTGAAGCTTTCTTT.

Only a few counts were recorded for this clonotype. Here the CDR3 DNA reads TGTGCCAGCAGCTTATTAGGCGAGGGCGAGCAGTACTTC. This encodes CASSLLGEGEQYF. The chain uses TRBV7-2 and TRBJ2-7, with D maybe TRBD2 (5 bases). The germline V gene encodes CDR1 SGHTA and CDR2 FQGNSA. CDR3 length: 13 amino acids. V was clipped by 2 bases and J by 6 bases, with 11 bases between them.

The table lists this clonotype with a few counts. The chain links TRBV4-1 to TRBJ2-7, with 8 bases fitting TRBD1. CDR3 length: 15 amino acids. The germline gives CDR1 MGHRA, CDR2 YSYEKL. V dropped 0 bases and J dropped 5; count of bases not matched to a gene: 6. This chain's CDR3 is CASSQESRGRNEQYF. CDR3 nucleotide sequence: TGCGCCAGCAGCCAAGAGTCCAGGGGGCGCAACGAGCAGTACTTC.

The chain couples TRBV7-2 to TRBJ1-2; D call uncertain. The CDR3 totals 16 residues. Germline V gene data show CDR1 as SGHTA and CDR2 as FQGNSA. Trimming removed 5 bases from V and 8 bases from J, with 24 bases in between. CDR3 DNA sequence: TGTGCCAGCAGCCTTAGGGCGGCTCTTGATCCGCAGGGCTACACCTTC. As protein: CASSLRAALDPQGYTF.

This clonotype was detected only a few times. V is TRBV6-6 and J is TRBJ1-1; no firm D call. This CDR3 comprises 14 residues. Germline loops: CDR1 MNHNY, CDR2 SVGAGI (reference sequence). V was pared by 2 bases and J by 9 bases, with 16 bases between. CDR3 DNA sequence: TGTGCCAGCAGTTACAACTGGTTGGAGGGTAAAGCTTTCTTT. Its translation: CASSYNWLEGKAFF.

This chain connects TRBV5-4 to TRBJ2-5; possibly TRBD2 for D (6 bases). Germline loops: CDR1 SGHNT, CDR2 YYREEE (reference sequence). This CDR3 contains 15 residues. Trimming shortened V by 4 bases and J by 1 base, and 14 bases separated the two germline ends. CDR3 residues: CASSLSSGSQETQYF. The CDR3 coding sequence is TGTGCCAGCAGCCTAAGTAGCGGAAGCCAAGAGACCCAGTACTTC. Full variable domain (remainder filled in from reference TRBV5-4 and TRBJ2-5): ETGVTQSPTHLIKTRGQQVTLRCSSQSGHNTVSWYQQALGQGPQFIFQYYREEENGRGNFPPRFSGLQFPNYSSELNVNALELDDSALYLCASSLSSGSQETQYFGPGTRLLVL.

The chain links TRBV6-6 to TRBJ1-4; 9 nucleotides match TRBD1. The germline V gene has CDR1 MNHNY and CDR2 SVGAGI (reference sequence). V lost 0 bases to trimming and J lost 7 bases; unmatched junction nucleotides: 12. CDR3 length: 18 residues. In DNA, the CDR3 is TGTGCCAGCAGTTACTCCTTTGACTCCGGGACAGGGAGTGAAAAACTGTTTTTT. This gives the protein CASSYSFDSGTGSEKLFF.

The V and J genes are TRBV30 and TRBJ1-1; weak D call: TRBD1 (6 bases). Germline V gives CDR1 GTSNPN, CDR2 SVGIG (reference sequence). Trimming took off 7 bases at V and 2 bases at J, with 20 bases between the two ends. The CDR3 contains 15 residues. The CDR3 protein is CASISQGPTNTEAFF. In DNA form, the CDR3 reads TGTGCCTCCATCTCCCAGGGGCCTACTAACACTGAAGCTTTCTTT.

The CDR3, as DNA: TGTGCCACCAGTGCCCCCCGACAGGGGCTCTATGAGCAGTTCTTC. Amino acids: CATSAPRQGLYEQFF. The rearrangement links TRBV24-1 to TRBJ2-1; 8 bases agree with TRBD1. Germline V gene data show CDR1 as KGHDR and CDR2 as SFDVKD. This CDR3 contains 15 residues. J lost 8 bases, V lost 5 bases, and 10 bases had no gene match.

The chain uses TRBV10-3 and TRBJ1-2, with TRBD1 as a possible D gene (5 bases). The V gene's germline CDR1 is ENHRY and CDR2 SYGVKD. This CDR3 has 16 residues. V lost 3 bases and J lost 4, with 18 bases in between. CDR3 amino acids: CAISEPPQGVRYGYTF. The CDR3 DNA is TGTGCCATCAGTGAACCCCCGCAGGGAGTGCGCTATGGCTACACCTTC.

This clonotype was observed a handful of times. V and J are TRBV6-1 and TRBJ2-1, with 10 bases matching TRBD1. Losses at the gene ends were 1 base for V and 9 bases for J; bases not matched to a gene: 12. Per the germline V gene, CDR1 is MNHNS and CDR2 is SASEGT. The CDR3 loop spans 17 amino acids. The CDR3 DNA reads TGTGCCAGCAGTGAAGGGTGGGGACAGGGGAAGTTTTCTGAGCAGTTCTTC. Translating it yields CASSEGWGQGKFSEQFF.

This clonotype was seen only a few times. The chain uses TRBV11-2 and TRBJ2-1; perhaps TRBD2 as D (6 bases). Germline lookup yields CDR1 SGHAT and CDR2 FQNNGV. This CDR3 contains 15 residues. V was cut by 2 bases and J by 5 bases, with 13 bases left in between. CDR3 bases: TGTGCCAGCAGCTTACTAGCGCTTGAAAACAATGAGCAGTTCTTC. Translating it yields CASSLLALENNEQFF. Drawing the rest from reference TRBV11-2 and TRBJ2-1, the complete variable domain is EAGVAQSPRYKIIEKRQSVAFWCNPISGHATLYWYQQILGQGPKLLIQFQNNGVVDDSQLPKDRFSAERLKGVDSTLKIQPAKLEDSAVYLCASSLLALENNEQFFGPGTRLTVL.

A few counts support this clonotype. V gene TRBV7-9 combines with J gene TRBJ2-1; D is unresolved. Germline assignment: CDR1 SEHNR and CDR2 FQNEAQ (reference sequence). The CDR3 covers 14 residues. The ends were cut back, 0 bases at V and 7 bases at J, with 10 bases in the middle. This CDR3 is CASSLASDENEQFF. CDR3 nucleotide sequence: TGTGCCAGCAGCTTAGCTAGTGATGAAAATGAGCAGTTCTTC.

This chain links TRBV20-1 with TRBJ2-5; D remains ambiguous. Germline assignment: CDR1 DFQATT and CDR2 SNEGSKA (reference sequence). The length of the CDR3 is 14 residues. V lost 0 bases, J lost 0 bases, and 8 bases lay in between. CDR3 residues: CSAREKTYQETQYF. CDR3 DNA sequence: TGCAGTGCTAGAGAAAAGACATACCAAGAGACCCAGTACTTC.

The rearrangement joins TRBV28 to TRBJ2-7; 7 bases agree with TRBD1. The CDR3 has 15 amino acids. V shed 6 bases, J shed 2 bases, and the junction held 10 bases outside the gene matches. Germline loops: CDR1 MDHEN, CDR2 SYDVKM. The CDR3 sequence: CASSHRDSSAYEQYF. The CDR3 DNA reads as TGTGCCAGCAGCCATCGGGACAGTTCTGCCTACGAGCAGTACTTC.

The chain employs TRBV28 and TRBJ1-2, with 7 positions matching TRBD1. The V segment lost 6 bases and the J segment 7 bases; nucleotides outside the gene matches: 11. Per the germline V gene, CDR1 is MDHEN and CDR2 is SYDVKM. The CDR3 has 14 amino acids. CDR3 DNA: TGTGCCAGCAGGGCACAGGGGCCGCCGGTTGGCTACACCTTC. As protein: CASRAQGPPVGYTF.

This clonotype was detected a few times. The V and J genes are TRBV4-1 and TRBJ1-1; D is unresolved. The V end was cut by 2 bases, the J end by 1 base, with 5 bases between. The CDR3 has 13 residues. In germline, CDR1 is MGHRA, CDR2 YSYEKL. In nucleotides, the CDR3 is TGCGCCAGCAGCCAAAGGGCGAACACTGAAGCTTTCTTT. Residues: CASSQRANTEAFF.

The DNA for the CDR3 is TGTGCCAGCAGCTTAATTGTAGCGAGCACAGATACGCAGTATTTT. This encodes CASSLIVASTDTQYF. J is TRBJ2-3 and V is TRBV7-2; weak D call: TRBD2 (5 bases). V lost 2 bases and J lost 0, with 9 bases in between. From germline, CDR1 is SGHTA and CDR2 FQGNSA. This CDR3 has 15 residues.

The chain has TRBV12-3 or TRBV12-4 and TRBJ2-3, with TRBD2 matching 9 bases. The CDR3 has 15 residues. V shed 8 bases, J shed 9 bases, and the junction held 15 bases outside the gene matches. This CDR3 reads CASRGAGGPVLTQYF. CDR3 nucleotides: TGTGCCAGCCGGGGGGCGGGAGGGCCTGTCCTCACGCAGTATTTT.

The CDR3 loop is CATSTRTGGADTQYF. The CDR3 nucleotides read TGTGCCACCAGCACAAGGACAGGAGGGGCAGATACGCAGTATTTT. This chain links TRBV15 with TRBJ2-3; possibly TRBD1 for D (7 bases). The CDR3 consists of 15 residues. The germline V gene has CDR1 LNHNV and CDR2 YYDKDF (reference sequence). The V end lost 4 bases, the J end lost 4 bases, and 15 bases lay between the germline ends.

This clonotype was seen just once. This chain joins TRBV27 and TRBJ1-5, with D perhaps matching TRBD1 (5 bases). The CDR3 covers 13 residues. The V gene's germline CDR1 is MNHEY and CDR2 SMNVEV (reference sequence). Trimming took off 2 bases at V and 6 bases at J, with 8 bases between the two ends. The CDR3 DNA is TGTGCCAGCAGTTTAAGAGGGGCTCAGCCCCAGCATTTT. Amino acids: CASSLRGAQPQHF.

The V gene is TRBV7-2, the J gene TRBJ2-7; perhaps D is TRBD1 or TRBD2 (5 bases each). Germline CDR1 SGHTA, CDR2 FQGNSA. Trimming shortened V by 7 bases and J by 2 bases, and 12 bases separated the two germline ends. The CDR3 runs 13 residues. CDR3 coding DNA: TGTGCCAGCACCGGAACGGGACCCTACGAGCAGTACTTC. The encoded protein is CASTGTGPYEQYF.

A word on this clonotype: A read error may explain this, as a much larger clone is one base away. The chain recombines TRBV7-2 with TRBJ1-2; D not resolved. This CDR3 region has 13 residues. Per the germline V gene, CDR1 is SGHTA and CDR2 is FQGNSA. The CDR3 spells CASGLGGNYGYTF. CDR3 bases: TGTGCCAGCGGCTTAGGCGGGAACTATGGCTACACCTTC. Complete variable domain (other parts from reference TRBV7-2 and TRBJ1-2): GAGVSQSPSNKVTEKGKDVELRCDPISGHTALYWYRQSLGQGLEFLIYFQGNSAPDKSGLPSDRFSAERTGGSVSTLTIQRTQQEDSAVYLCASGLGGNYGYTFGSGTRLTVV.

The chain has TRBV27 and TRBJ2-7; 9 positions agree with TRBD2. Per germline, CDR1 MNHEY and CDR2 SMNVEV (reference sequence). The CDR3 has 16 residues. The V segment lost 5 bases and the J segment 3 bases; nucleotides outside the gene matches: 11. This chain's CDR3 is CASSPGLAYPIYEQYF. The DNA of the CDR3 is TGTGCCAGCAGTCCCGGACTAGCGTATCCCATCTACGAGCAGTACTTC.

The table lists this clonotype with a few counts. CDR3 in DNA: TGTGCCAGCAGTTTCGGTGGGAGGGCACAGTTCTTC. Translating it yields CASSFGGRAQFF. The chain carries TRBV28 and TRBJ2-1; 7 nucleotides align to TRBD2. Germline V gene sequence: CDR1 MDHEN, CDR2 SYDVKM. The J segment lost 13 bases and the V segment lost 3 bases, leaving 6 bases of the junction unmatched. This CDR3 has 12 residues.

This clonotype was found many times. J is TRBJ1-1 and V is TRBV7-2; TRBD1 matches 9 bases. Per germline, CDR1 SGHTA and CDR2 FQGNSA. V lost 5 bases to trimming and J lost 2 bases; unmatched junction nucleotides: 3. The CDR3 length is 14 residues. CDR3 DNA: TGTGCCAGCAGCAAGGGACAGGGTAACACTGAAGCTTTCTTT. Translated: CASSKGQGNTEAFF.